The 32 T cell receptor beta chains given below trace back to one sample, sequenced in a study of spatial heterogeneity in lung cancer (dated 2019 in TCRdb). The library was produced with 5' RACE. The run used a NextSeq 500. TCRdb reprocessed the public reads (quality trimming at Q25 with fastp, clone calling with MiXCR) and kept in-frame beta chains. Each entry merges the rows of one CDR3 protein and shows their most common DNA and genes. The sample data list approximately 15,000 distinct CDR3 sequences, and about 3.9% of these were observed just once. The ten largest make up 9.8% of the sample. What the time point label conveys for this sample: sample taken at primary tumor resection. The sample in question was normal lung tissue next to the tumor, obtained at surgery. These receptors were collected from a male donor with early-stage non-small cell lung cancer.

This clonotype qualifies as medium-sized. With the library built for alpha chains, this beta chain is off target and its frequency is not meaningful. This rearrangement joins TRBV10-3 to TRBJ1-5, with no clear D. With 3 bases removed from V and 0 bases from J, the gap between germline ends came to 6 bases. Germline V gene lookup returns CDR1 ENHRY and CDR2 SYGVKD. This CDR3 spans 14 amino acids. CDR3 coding DNA: TGTGCCATCAGTGACCCCCATAGCAATCAGCCCCAGCATTTT. It specifies CAISDPHSNQPQHF.

This clonotype has a count of ten or more. This beta chain appears as a stray read in a library generated for alpha chains; its size is not informative. This chain connects TRBV6-5 to TRBJ1-6; D ambiguous. The CDR3 spans 15 residues. Trimming left V 7 bases short and J 5 bases short, with 15 bases between. Per the germline V gene, CDR1 is MNHEY and CDR2 is SVGAGI. The CDR3 DNA reads TGTGCCAGCAAAAAAACGGACCCTCATAATTCACCCCTCCACTTT. Translating it yields CASKKTDPHNSPLHF.

This clonotype was observed many times. This beta chain represents an off-target read in a library built for alpha chains; its size is of limited meaning. This rearrangement joins TRBV5-1 to TRBJ2-7, with D unresolved. This CDR3 has 14 residues. Trimming took off 0 bases at V and 2 bases at J, with 9 bases between the two ends. Germline CDR1 reads SGHRS; CDR2 reads YFSETQ. The CDR3 DNA reads TGCGCCAGCAGCTTGGGGGGAACCACCTACGAGCAGTACTTC. Encoded protein: CASSLGGTTYEQYF.

There are many counts of this clonotype. Being off target in a library aimed at alpha chains, this beta chain has a size of little meaning. This chain joins TRBV5-1 and TRBJ1-4; D is perhaps TRBD1 (6 bases). Trimming pared 4 bases from V and 5 bases from J, leaving 15 bases between. From germline, CDR1 is SGHRS and CDR2 YFSETQ. CDR3 length: 15 amino acids. The CDR3 spells CASSEGQLINEKLFF. CDR3 coding DNA: TGCGCCAGCAGCGAAGGACAGCTGATCAATGAAAAACTGTTTTTT. Drawing the rest from reference TRBV5-1 and TRBJ1-4, the complete variable domain is KAGVTQTPRYLIKTRGQQVTLSCSPISGHRSVSWYQQTPGQGLQFLFEYFSETQRNKGNFPGRFSGRQFSNSRSEMNVSTLELGDSALYLCASSEGQLINEKLFFGSGTQLSVL.

This clonotype was counted ten times or more. Because this beta chain is a stray read in a library intended to capture alpha chains, its abundance should not be given much weight. The gene calls are TRBV7-9 and TRBJ2-4; D not certain. Between the trimmed V and J ends, which lost 11 bases and 0 bases, there was a span of 11 bases. This CDR3 region has 13 residues. The germline gives CDR1 SEHNR, CDR2 FQNEAQ (reference sequence). CDR3 nucleotide sequence: TGTGCCTGCCCTTCCTTAGCCAAAAACATTCAGTACTTC. This gives the protein CACPSLAKNIQYF.

This clonotype was detected ten times or more. This beta chain is an off-target read within a library intended for alpha chains, so its frequency means little. The V and J genes are TRBV6-1 and TRBJ2-7, with D perhaps matching TRBD1 (5 bases). CDR3 size: 13 residues. With 1 base removed from V and 2 bases from J, the gap between germline ends came to 6 bases. Germline V gene lookup returns CDR1 MNHNS and CDR2 SASEGT. CDR3 sequence reads: CASSEDRTYEQYF. The CDR3 bases are TGTGCCAGCAGTGAAGACAGGACCTACGAGCAGTACTTC.

This clonotype was recorded at least ten times. This beta chain is a stray read from a library made for alpha chains; its abundance is not meaningful. The rearrangement links TRBV5-5 to TRBJ1-3, with D tentatively TRBD1 (5 bases). V lost 4 bases, J lost 8 bases, and 16 bases lay in between. The CDR3 runs 14 residues. CDR1 is SGHKS and CDR2 is YYEKEE in the germline V gene (reference sequence). The CDR3 sequence is CASSQEWGSDTIYF. CDR3 coding DNA: TGTGCCAGCAGCCAGGAGTGGGGGTCGGACACCATATATTTT.

This clonotype was picked up many times. Because the library targeted alpha chains, this beta chain is an off-target read whose size means little. The chain carries TRBV12-3 or TRBV12-4 and TRBJ2-7; 8 bases fit TRBD2. The CDR3 loop spans 15 amino acids. The trim removed 7 bases at V and 3 bases at J, leaving 11 bases unmatched. The CDR3 DNA reads TGTGCCAGCACCTTAAGCCGGGAGGGTTACTACGAGCAGTACTTC. Amino acids: CASTLSREGYYEQYF.

This clonotype was picked up many times. Found in a library prepared for alpha chains, this beta chain is an off-target read, and its abundance has little meaning. This chain joins TRBV10-3 and TRBJ2-3, with 10 bases fitting TRBD1. In germline, CDR1 is ENHRY, CDR2 SYGVKD. The CDR3 is 14 residues long. Unmatched junction bases numbered 8, after V lost 10 bases and J lost 4 bases. The CDR3 spells CASEPTGGADTQYF. In DNA form, the CDR3 reads TGTGCCAGCGAACCGACAGGGGGCGCAGATACGCAGTATTTT.

Comments on this clonotype: As an off-target read in a library built for alpha chains, this beta chain has a frequency of little significance. V usage is TRBV12-2 and J usage is TRBJ2-7. TRBV12-2 has pseudogene status. The CDR3 is made up of 14 amino acids. This chain's CDR3 is CASRLCSRAREQYF. The DNA of the CDR3 is TGTGCAAGTCGCTTATGTTCTCGTGCCAGAGAGCAGTACTTC.

This clonotype was detected many times. A library prepared for alpha chains yielded this beta chain as an off-target read; its size is of little meaning. This rearrangement joins TRBV11-2 to TRBJ2-1, with 8 bases fitting TRBD2. Germline V gene sequence: CDR1 SGHAT, CDR2 FQNNGV. There are 13 residues in the CDR3. V lost 5 bases and J lost 13; bases outside the gene matches: 10. The CDR3 bases are TGTGCCAGCAGCCCAGGACTAGCTCAGAACCAGTTCTTC. Its protein product is CASSPGLAQNQFF.

Within the sample, this clonotype is medium-sized. Found in a library prepared for alpha chains, this beta chain is an off-target read, and its abundance has little meaning. The chain links TRBV3-1 to TRBJ2-1; 7 bases match TRBD2. The germline CDR1 and CDR2 sequences are LGHDT and YNNKEL (reference sequence). CDR3 size: 13 residues. J gave up 5 bases and V 3 bases, and 1 base lay outside the gene matches. The CDR3 loop reads CASSQGLNNEQFF. Written as DNA, the CDR3 is TGTGCCAGCAGCCAGGGACTAAACAATGAGCAGTTCTTC.

In its sample, this clonotype was seen many times. This beta chain turned up in a library designed for alpha chains; as an off-target read, its abundance says little. This chain uses TRBV28 with TRBJ2-7, with D perhaps matching TRBD1 or TRBD2 (5 bases each). Trimming took off 6 bases at V and 2 bases at J, with 14 bases between the two ends. The CDR3 is 14 residues long. Germline assignment: CDR1 MDHEN and CDR2 SYDVKM. The CDR3 region is CASSPPGPTYEQYF. The CDR3 DNA reads as TGTGCCAGCAGCCCTCCGGGACCGACCTACGAGCAGTACTTC.

This clonotype was found many times. This beta chain lies outside the target of a library built for alpha chains; its clone size means little. The chain recombines TRBV11-3 with TRBJ2-2, with D perhaps given as TRBD1 or TRBD2 (5 bases each). This CDR3 has 15 residues. The V gene's germline CDR1 is SGHNT and CDR2 YENEEA. Trimming took 5 bases from V and 1 from J, leaving 11 bases between them. CDR3 in DNA: TGTGCCAGCAGCAAACGGGACCTGAACACCGGGGAGCTGTTTTTT. As protein: CASSKRDLNTGELFF. The full variable domain, with the rest looked up from reference TRBV11-3 and TRBJ2-2, is EAGVVQSPRYKIIEKKQPVAFWCNPISGHNTLYWYLQNLGQGPELLIRYENEEAVDDSQLPKDRFSAERLKGVDSTLKIQPAELGDSAVYLCASSKRDLNTGELFFGEGSRLTVL.

By frequency in the sample, this clonotype is medium-sized. This beta chain is an off-target read within a library intended for alpha chains, so its frequency means little. This chain uses TRBV4-2 with TRBJ2-7; no reliable D call. Trimming cost V 0 bases and J 1 base, with 7 bases left between them. This CDR3 region has 14 residues. Germline CDR1 and CDR2: LGHNA and YNFKEQ. The CDR3 protein is CASSQDSTSYEQYF. CDR3 DNA sequence: TGTGCCAGCAGCCAAGACAGCACGTCCTACGAGCAGTACTTC.

This clonotype is labeled medium-sized (0.01 to 0.1%). The size of this beta chain means little, since it is a stray read in a library made for alpha chains. This chain joins TRBV27 and TRBJ2-1; D might be TRBD2 (5 bases). Germline loops: CDR1 MNHEY, CDR2 SMNVEV (reference sequence). This CDR3 region has 17 residues. V lost 4 bases, J lost 0 bases, and 16 bases lay in between. The CDR3, as DNA: TGTGCCAGCAGTTGGAGGCAGAAAGGGAACTCCTACAATGAGCAGTTCTTC. Translated, it gives CASSWRQKGNSYNEQFF.

This clonotype was observed many times. This beta chain turned up in a library designed for alpha chains; as an off-target read, its abundance says little. This rearrangement joins TRBV27 to TRBJ2-2, with D tentatively TRBD1 or TRBD2 (5 bases each). The CDR3 loop spans 15 amino acids. V gave up 3 bases and J gave up 3 bases, with 11 bases separating them. The germline V gene has CDR1 MNHEY and CDR2 SMNVEV (reference sequence). For the CDR3, the DNA is TGTGCCAGCAGTTTCAGGGAGCGAGACACCGGGGAGCTGTTTTTT. It yields the protein CASSFRERDTGELFF.

This clonotype was counted at least ten times. Found in a library prepared for alpha chains, this beta chain is an off-target read, and its abundance has little meaning. The chain combines TRBV29-1 with TRBJ2-5; a weak D match, TRBD2 (6 bases). V gave up 5 bases and J gave up 6 bases, with 10 bases separating them. This CDR3 region has 11 residues. Germline CDR1 SQVTM, CDR2 ANQGSEA. The CDR3 loop is CSVRGRQTQYF. In nucleotides, the CDR3 is TGCAGCGTTCGGGGGAGACAGACCCAGTACTTC.

This clonotype was recorded many times. The library was built for alpha chains, so this beta chain is an off-target read and its size means little. This rearrangement joins TRBV3-1 to TRBJ2-5; D is unclear. CDR3 length: 15 amino acids. Trimming shortened V by 1 base and J by 5 bases, and 14 bases separated the two germline ends. Germline V gene data show CDR1 as LGHDT and CDR2 as YNNKEL (reference sequence). DNA of the CDR3: TGTGCCAGCAGCCAAGCGGCTATGTTTAGCGAGACCCAGTACTTC. It specifies CASSQAAMFSETQYF.

This clonotype came up many times. Within a library made for alpha chains, this beta chain is off target, and its count is uninformative. The V gene is TRBV12-3 or TRBV12-4, the J gene TRBJ1-5, with TRBD1 matching over 7 bases. V lost 6 bases to trimming and J lost 1 base; unmatched junction nucleotides: 12. The CDR3 has 17 residues. CDR3 nucleotides: TGTGCCAGCAGCTTGAGGGGCAGGGGGAGCAGCAATCAGCCCCAGCATTTT. It yields the protein CASSLRGRGSSNQPQHF.

This clonotype was counted many times. In a library made to pick up alpha chains, this beta chain is a stray read with a size that means little. CDR3 sequence (DNA): TGCAGTGCTAGCTCCGGGACAGATAATGAAAAACTGTTTTTT. This codes for CSASSGTDNEKLFF. This chain uses TRBV20-1 with TRBJ1-4; 7 bases align to TRBD1. Germline loops: CDR1 DFQATT, CDR2 SNEGSKA (reference sequence). The CDR3 is 14 residues long. The V segment lost 3 bases and the J segment 4 bases; nucleotides outside the gene matches: 5.

This clonotype has a count of ten or more. This beta chain is an off-target read within a library intended for alpha chains, so its frequency means little. The J gene is TRBJ2-7, the V gene TRBV29-1, with 11 bases lining up with TRBD1. V was clipped by 6 bases and J by 5 bases; unmatched bases: 12. This CDR3 comprises 15 residues. CDR1 and CDR2 from the germline V gene are SQVTM and ANQGSEA. CDR3 coding DNA: TGCAGCGTACGAGATACCGGGACAGGGGGGGACGAGCAGTACTTC. Amino acids: CSVRDTGTGGDEQYF.

Comments on this clonotype: This beta chain is a stray sequence in a library constructed for alpha chains; its clone size is not meaningful. V and J are TRBV15 and TRBJ2-5; TRBD2 might be the D (6 bases). Germline CDR1 reads LNHNV; CDR2 reads YYDKDF (reference sequence). CDR3 size: 16 residues. The V gene lost 0 bases and the J gene lost 5 bases, with 16 bases spanning the gap. The CDR3 region has the DNA TGTGCCACCAGCAGAGATGCCCAGGGCGGGAAGGAGACCCAGTACTTC. It specifies CATSRDAQGGKETQYF.

By its share, this clonotype is medium-sized. This beta chain slipped into a library made for alpha chains as a stray read, so its size is not meaningful. V is TRBV5-5 and J is TRBJ2-5; 10 nucleotides line up with TRBD2. CDR1 is SGHKS and CDR2 is YYEKEE in the germline V gene (reference sequence). This CDR3 is 15 amino acids long. The V gene end was trimmed by 5 bases and the J gene end by 1 base; junction bases not matched to a gene: 5. CDR3 protein: CASRQREGRQETQYF. CDR3 DNA: TGTGCCAGCAGGCAGCGGGAGGGCCGCCAAGAGACCCAGTACTTC.

This clonotype occurred many times. For a library built for alpha chains, this beta chain is a stray read; little rests on its size. This chain links TRBV30 with TRBJ2-3; maybe TRBD2 (7 bases). The CDR3 length is 16 residues. The germline V gene encodes CDR1 GTSNPN and CDR2 SVGIG (reference sequence). V was clipped by 1 base and J by 4 bases, with 18 bases between them. The CDR3 spells CAWSALRGAIADTQYF. The CDR3 region has the DNA TGTGCCTGGAGTGCACTACGGGGGGCAATCGCAGATACGCAGTATTTT.

In its sample, this clonotype ranks as medium-sized (0.01 to 0.1%). This beta chain was picked up by a library intended for alpha chains and is off target, so its count carries little meaning. The V gene is TRBV12-3 or TRBV12-4, the J gene TRBJ2-3, with D unclear. CDR3 size: 13 residues. V was pared by 8 bases and J by 7 bases, with 16 bases between. The DNA of the CDR3 is TGTGCCAGCTCCCACGGCTCGGTAAATACGCAGTATTTT. Translation: CASSHGSVNTQYF.

This clonotype was counted at least ten times. For a library built for alpha chains, this beta chain is a stray read; little rests on its size. V and J are TRBV5-1 and TRBJ1-4; D is unclear. Deletions cut 5 bases from V and 5 bases from J, with 16 bases between. The CDR3 is 15 amino acids. Looked up from germline, CDR1 is SGHRS and CDR2 is YFSETQ. The CDR3 bases are TGCGCCAGCAGTTTAACCGGGCCTTCGAATGAAAAACTGTTTTTT. It encodes CASSLTGPSNEKLFF.

This clonotype was counted ten times or more. The library was prepared for alpha chains; this beta chain is a stray read, so its frequency means little. The chain combines TRBV5-1 with TRBJ1-2, with 8 bases matching TRBD1. CDR3 length equals 13 residues. The V gene end was trimmed by 4 bases and the J gene end by 3 bases; junction bases not matched to a gene: 2. CDR1 and CDR2 from the germline V gene are SGHRS and YFSETQ. The CDR3 sequence is CASSQQGDYGYTF. The CDR3 DNA sequence: TGCGCCAGCAGCCAACAGGGGGACTATGGCTACACCTTC.

In its sample, this clonotype was seen many times. Within a library made for alpha chains, this beta chain is off target, and its count is uninformative. The chain couples TRBV6-5 to TRBJ2-5; 10 positions match TRBD1. V lost 7 bases to trimming and J lost 1 base; unmatched junction nucleotides: 3. CDR3 length equals 14 residues. The V gene's germline CDR1 is MNHEY and CDR2 SVGAGI. CDR3 nucleotide sequence: TGTGCCAGCACCCGGGACAGGGGCCAAGAGACCCAGTACTTC. Translating it yields CASTRDRGQETQYF.

The table lists this clonotype with many counts. With the library built for alpha chains, this beta chain is off target and its frequency is not meaningful. The chain uses TRBV20-1 and TRBJ2-6; TRBD1 matches at 8 bases. This CDR3 region has 16 residues. Germline CDR1 and CDR2: DFQATT and SNEGSKA (reference sequence). After removal of 4 bases from V and 4 bases from J, the junction contained 9 bases not matched to a gene. The CDR3 loop reads CSATRTGTKGANVLTF. In DNA form, the CDR3 reads TGCAGTGCTACCCGGACAGGGACGAAAGGGGCCAACGTCCTGACTTTC.

This clonotype was seen at least ten times. With the library built for alpha chains, this beta chain is off target and its frequency is not meaningful. V is TRBV29-1 and J is TRBJ2-5; tentatively, D is TRBD2 (6 bases). CDR1 is SQVTM, CDR2 ANQGSEA, per germline. The CDR3 sequence is 13 residues long. The V and J ends lost 6 bases and 4 bases respectively, with 15 bases between them. CDR3 region: CSVRPMGGETQYF. The CDR3 DNA sequence: TGCAGCGTCCGACCGATGGGGGGAGAGACCCAGTACTTC.

This clonotype appeared many times. The library was built for alpha chains, so this beta chain is an off-target read and its size means little. The V call is TRBV20-1, the J call TRBJ1-6; no firm D call. The CDR3 loop spans 16 amino acids. Per the germline V gene, CDR1 is DFQATT and CDR2 is SNEGSKA (reference sequence). With 6 bases removed from V and 0 bases from J, the gap between germline ends came to 15 bases. CDR3 loop: CSALRRTSSYNSPLHF. CDR3 sequence (DNA): TGCAGTGCCCTCCGGCGGACGAGCTCCTATAATTCACCCCTCCACTTT.